A selection of T cell receptor beta chains follows, all from one sample in a study of blood T cells in healthy people across ages. TCRdb processed the 5' RACE reads anew with MiXCR; each CDR3 protein has one entry. This table holds 730,000 or so distinct CDR3 sequences, roughly 41% found once. The sequenced sample consisted of blood. These receptors all come from an older woman in good health. CDR3s include the opening cysteine and the closing phenylalanine or tryptophan. The D gene is left open where the match is weak. Not every row has a clone size; where given, it reads once, few, many or a size class.

V: TRBV7-2
J: TRBJ1-3
D: .
size: few
CDR3: CASSPPGGSSGNTIYF
DNA: TGTGCCAGCAGCCCACCCGGGGGTAGCTCTGGAAACACCATATATTTT

V: TRBV6-5
J: TRBJ2-1
D: .
size: few
CDR3: CASSSASSYNEQFF
DNA: TGTGCCAGCAGTAGCGCGAGCTCCTACAATGAGCAGTTCTTC

V: TRBV28
J: TRBJ1-1
D: .
size: .
CDR3: CASSLLTGEAFF
DNA: TGTGCCAGCAGTTTACTGACAGGCGAAGCTTTCTTT

V: TRBV6-5
J: TRBJ2-3
D: .
size: few
CDR3: CASSYTGVVDTQYF
DNA: TGTGCCAGCAGTTACACGGGAGTGGTAGATACGCAGTATTTT

V: TRBV5-1
J: TRBJ2-3
D: .
size: few
CDR3: CASSYLGPSSTDTQYF
DNA: TGCGCCAGCAGCTACCTCGGGCCCTCTAGCACAGATACGCAGTATTTT

V: TRBV11-2
J: TRBJ2-7
D: .
size: few
CDR3: CASRQPGTRNGEQYF
DNA: TGTGCCAGCAGGCAGCCCGGGACCCGAAATGGCGAGCAGTACTTC

V: TRBV29-1
J: TRBJ2-3
D: TRBD2
size: few
CDR3: CSVPGTSFSTDTQYF
DNA: TGCAGCGTCCCCGGGACTAGTTTCAGCACAGATACGCAGTATTTT

V: TRBV7-3
J: TRBJ2-1
D: TRBD2
size: .
CDR3: CASSPTPLAEQFF
DNA: TGTGCCAGCAGTCCAACACCACTAGCGGAGCAGTTCTTC

V: TRBV10-3
J: TRBJ1-6
D: .
size: many
CDR3: CAISPDRSNSPLHF
DNA: TGTGCCATCAGCCCCGACAGATCGAATTCACCCCTCCACTTT

V: TRBV6-1
J: TRBJ2-1
D: .
size: .
CDR3: CASSEDTTRALNEQFF
DNA: TGTGCCAGCAGTGAAGACACGACGAGGGCTCTCAATGAGCAGTTCTTC

V: TRBV6-6
J: TRBJ2-7
D: .
size: .
CDR3: CASLGRGRDEQYF
DNA: TGTGCCAGCCTAGGTAGGGGTAGGGACGAGCAGTACTTC

V: TRBV18
J: TRBJ2-7
D: TRBD2
size: .
CDR3: CASSPPGLALSSNEQYF
DNA: TGTGCCAGCTCACCACCGGGACTAGCGCTTTCATCCAACGAGCAGTACTTC

V: TRBV25-1
J: TRBJ2-7
D: TRBD2
size: few
CDR3: CASSVLSGSRSYEQYF
DNA: TGTGCCAGCAGTGTCCTTAGCGGGAGTAGATCCTACGAGCAGTACTTC

V: TRBV7-2
J: TRBJ2-4
D: TRBD1
size: few
CDR3: CASSSGQELAKNIQYF
DNA: TGTGCCAGCAGCTCGGGACAGGAGTTAGCCAAAAACATTCAGTACTTC

V: TRBV7-2
J: TRBJ1-6
D: TRBD1
size: few
CDR3: CASSLTGLPIGSPLHF
DNA: TGTGCCAGCAGCTTGACAGGGCTTCCTATTGGTTCACCCCTCCACTTT

V: TRBV5-1
J: TRBJ2-7
D: TRBD2
size: few
CDR3: CASSLLVSGTTSYEQYF
DNA: TGCGCCAGCAGCTTGTTGGTATCCGGGACTACCTCCTACGAGCAGTACTTC

V: TRBV5-6
J: TRBJ1-2
D: TRBD1
size: .
CDR3: CASRDSSGQGTPGYGYTF
DNA: TGTGCCAGCAGGGACTCGTCGGGACAGGGGACCCCCGGCTATGGCTACACCTTC

V: TRBV20-1
J: TRBJ1-5
D: .
size: .
CDR3: CSARDRKPGHRPYQPQHF
DNA: TGCAGTGCTAGAGATAGGAAGCCGGGACACAGACCTTATCAGCCCCAGCATTTT

V: TRBV2
J: TRBJ2-6
D: .
size: .
CDR3: CASSEITGANVLTF
DNA: TGTGCCAGCAGTGAAATCACTGGGGCCAACGTCCTGACTTTC

V: TRBV7-9
J: TRBJ2-1
D: TRBD1
size: few
CDR3: CASSLRGDRVDEQFF
DNA: TGTGCCAGCAGCCTGCGAGGGGACAGGGTGGACGAGCAGTTCTTC

V: TRBV10-3
J: TRBJ2-1
D: TRBD2
size: .
CDR3: CATSTSGAYNEQFF
DNA: TGTGCCACCTCCACTAGCGGGGCCTACAATGAGCAGTTCTTC

V: TRBV3-1
J: TRBJ2-1
D: .
size: .
CDR3: CASSQEEPPSEQFF
DNA: TGTGCCAGCAGCCAAGAAGAGCCCCCCAGTGAGCAGTTCTTC

V: TRBV27
J: TRBJ2-3
D: .
size: few
CDR3: CASSLISLGTDTQYF
DNA: TGTGCCAGCAGTTTAATCTCCCTGGGCACAGATACGCAGTATTTT

V: TRBV21-1
J: TRBJ2-5
D: .
size: .
CDR3: CASSRPLGPCYQETQYF
DNA: TGTGCCAGCAGCCGTCCCTTAGGACCTTGTTACCAAGAGACCCAGTACTTC